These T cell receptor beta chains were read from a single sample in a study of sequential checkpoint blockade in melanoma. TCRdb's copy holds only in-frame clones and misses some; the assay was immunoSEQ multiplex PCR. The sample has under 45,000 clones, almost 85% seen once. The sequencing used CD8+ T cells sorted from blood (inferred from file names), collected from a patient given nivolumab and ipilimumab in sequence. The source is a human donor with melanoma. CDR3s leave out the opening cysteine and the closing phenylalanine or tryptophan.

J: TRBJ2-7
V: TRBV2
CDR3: ASSEGGRGTYEQY

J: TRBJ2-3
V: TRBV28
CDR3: ASSLGGSSTDTQY

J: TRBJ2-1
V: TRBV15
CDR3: ATSRGRDSYNEQF

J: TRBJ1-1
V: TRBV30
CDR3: AWGQLNTEAF

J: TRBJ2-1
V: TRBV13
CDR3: ASSLTLSYNEQF

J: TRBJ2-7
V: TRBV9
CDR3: ASSVGQSYEQY

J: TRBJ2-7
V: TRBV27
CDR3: ASSSGQVIYEQY

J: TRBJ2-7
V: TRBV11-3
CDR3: ASSLGASYEQY

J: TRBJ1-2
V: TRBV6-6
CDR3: ASSPPSGWAGYT

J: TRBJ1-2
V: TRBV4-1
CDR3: ASSHYRGTYGYT

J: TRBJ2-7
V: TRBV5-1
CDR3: ASAGVINEQY

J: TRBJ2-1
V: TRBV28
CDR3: ASSSLEGATYNEQF

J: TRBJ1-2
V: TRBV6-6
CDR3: ASWSRTSLYGYT

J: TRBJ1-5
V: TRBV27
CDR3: ASKTSQGNQPQH

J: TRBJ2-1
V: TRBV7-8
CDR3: ASSLGLAETYNEQF

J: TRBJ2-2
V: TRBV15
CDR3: ATSRDAAGPGELF

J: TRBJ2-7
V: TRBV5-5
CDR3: ASSLVQGYYEQY

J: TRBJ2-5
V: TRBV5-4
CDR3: ASSFGENLQETQY

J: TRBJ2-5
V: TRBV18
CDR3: ASSGDSFAETQY

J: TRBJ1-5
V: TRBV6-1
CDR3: ASSEGRGGNQPQH

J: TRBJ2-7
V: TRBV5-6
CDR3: ASSWTGQSYEQY

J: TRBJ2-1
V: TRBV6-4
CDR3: ASNAGSQYNEQF